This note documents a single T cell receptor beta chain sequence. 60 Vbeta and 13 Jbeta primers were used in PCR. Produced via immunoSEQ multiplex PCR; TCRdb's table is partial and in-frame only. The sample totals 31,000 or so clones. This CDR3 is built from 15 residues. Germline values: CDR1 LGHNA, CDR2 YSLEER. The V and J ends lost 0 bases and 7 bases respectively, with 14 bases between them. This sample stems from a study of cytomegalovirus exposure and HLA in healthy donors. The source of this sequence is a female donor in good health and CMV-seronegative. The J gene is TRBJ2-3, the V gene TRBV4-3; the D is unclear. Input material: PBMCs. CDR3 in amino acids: CASSQDLGRSNTQYF. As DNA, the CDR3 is TGCGCCAGCAGCCAAGATTTGGGCAGGTCAAATACGCAGTATTTT.